This entry lists 22 T cell receptor beta chains sequenced from one sample in a study of T cell responses to AZD1222 COVID-19 vaccine. Sequencing was performed with immunoSEQ multiplex PCR; in TCRdb, only in-frame clones are kept and a portion is missing. Among around 99,000 clones, roughly 92% were seen once, and the ten largest hold around 8%. This specimen consisted of peripheral blood, obtained 28 days after the second AZD1222 dose. The receptor source for this set is an adult who received the AZD1222 COVID-19 vaccine.

This rearrangement joins TRBV11-3 to TRBJ2-2; TRBD2 matches at 9 bases. Germline trimming cut 6 bases from V and 6 bases from J; bases unmatched to any gene: 8. Germline V gene sequence: CDR1 SGHNT, CDR2 YENEEA. The length of the CDR3 is 15 residues. The CDR3 loop is CASSPGTSPPGELFF. CDR3 bases: TGTGCCAGCAGTCCAGGGACTAGCCCACCCGGGGAGCTGTTTTTT.

The DNA for the CDR3 is TGTGCCAGCAGCTTAGATCTGGGAAACACCATATATTTT. Its protein product is CASSLDLGNTIYF. The chain recombines TRBV11-2 with TRBJ1-3; D is ambiguous. V was pared by 0 bases and J by 4 bases, with 4 bases between. CDR3 size: 13 residues. Germline lookup yields CDR1 SGHAT and CDR2 FQNNGV.

This clone was detected once. The chain combines TRBV12-3 or TRBV12-4 with TRBJ1-1; a weak D match, TRBD1 (6 bases). V shed 3 bases and J shed 8 bases, with 10 bases lying between them. The CDR3 totals 12 residues. The CDR3 region has the DNA TGTGCCAGCAGTTTGGACAGCTACGAAGCTTTCTTT. As protein: CASSLDSYEAFF.

The rearrangement uses TRBV27 and TRBJ1-2, with D possibly matching TRBD1 (5 bases). Germline V gene data show CDR1 as MNHEY and CDR2 as SMNVEV (reference sequence). V dropped 7 bases and J dropped 2 bases, with 14 bases sitting between them. This CDR3 has 14 residues. The chain's CDR3 is CASTSARDNYGYTF. CDR3 nucleotides: TGTGCCAGCACTTCAGCCCGGGACAACTATGGCTACACCTTC.

The chain has TRBV12-3 or TRBV12-4 and TRBJ1-1, with TRBD1 identical over 9 bases. The CDR3 runs to 13 residues. V dropped 5 bases and J dropped 11; count of bases not matched to a gene: 9. This chain's CDR3 is CASSPGQGIGAFF. In DNA form, the CDR3 reads TGTGCCAGCAGTCCAGGACAGGGGATCGGGGCTTTCTTT.

Here the CDR3 reads CASSSYPGGIAEAFF. Written as DNA, the CDR3 is TGTGCCAGCAGCTCATACCCAGGGGGCATCGCTGAAGCTTTCTTT. The J gene is TRBJ1-1, the V gene TRBV7-2, with 8 bases that match TRBD1. Germline CDR1 and CDR2: SGHTA and FQGNSA. This CDR3 region has 15 residues. V dropped 4 bases and J dropped 6; count of bases not matched to a gene: 10.

The V call is TRBV28, the J call TRBJ2-3, with D perhaps given as TRBD1 or TRBD2 (6 bases each). The CDR3 extends over 16 amino acids. Germline loops: CDR1 MDHEN, CDR2 SYDVKM. V dropped 2 bases and J dropped 1 base, with 13 bases sitting between them. CDR3 sequence (DNA): TGTGCCAGCAGTTTAACCCCGGGGGCAGGCACAGATACGCAGTATTTT. Protein product: CASSLTPGAGTDTQYF. Full variable domain (rest looked up from reference TRBV28 and TRBJ2-3): DVKVTQSSRYLVKRTGEKVFLECVQDMDHENMFWYRQDPGLGLRLIYFSYDVKMKEKGDIPEGYSVSREKKERFSLILESASTNQTSMYLCASSLTPGAGTDTQYFGPGTRLTVL.

The chain uses TRBV20-1 and TRBJ2-7, with 7 bases that match TRBD1. In germline, CDR1 is DFQATT, CDR2 SNEGSKA (reference sequence). The CDR3 covers 11 residues. Trimming took 3 bases from V and 4 from J; bases not matched to a gene: 0. This CDR3 reads CSARGQYEQYF. The DNA for the CDR3 is TGCAGTGCTAGGGGACAGTACGAGCAGTACTTC.

The rearrangement uses TRBV7-9 and TRBJ1-4; no reliable D call. The germline V and J ends were trimmed by 5 bases and 5 bases, with 9 bases remaining between them. The length of the CDR3 is 13 residues. Germline V gene lookup returns CDR1 SEHNR and CDR2 FQNEAQ (reference sequence). CDR3 sequence: CASSPVENEKLFF. The CDR3 coding sequence is TGTGCCAGCAGCCCCGTAGAGAATGAAAAACTGTTTTTT.

This chain connects TRBV6-5 to TRBJ2-5; D may be TRBD1 or TRBD2 (5 bases each). Germline CDR1 and CDR2: MNHEY and SVGAGI. With 6 bases removed from V and 3 bases from J, the gap between germline ends came to 14 bases. The CDR3 contains 14 residues. In DNA form, the CDR3 reads TGTGCCAGCAGCGGACCCGGGACCGAAGAGACCCAGTACTTC. Residues: CASSGPGTEETQYF.

This CDR3 is CATGYILGNTEAFF. CDR3 nucleotide sequence: TGTGCCACCGGATATATTCTGGGGAACACTGAAGCTTTCTTT. V is TRBV15 and J is TRBJ1-1; D not certain. V shed 8 bases and J shed 1 base, with 14 bases lying between them. The CDR3 is 14 amino acids. Germline assignment: CDR1 LNHNV and CDR2 YYDKDF (reference sequence).

The count of this clone is one. This chain joins TRBV19 and TRBJ1-5; D unclear. The CDR3 has 15 residues. Germline-derived CDR1 and CDR2 are LNHDA and SQIVND (reference sequence). V was clipped by 3 bases and J by 3 bases, with 12 bases between them. CDR3 in amino acids: CASSILAATNQPQHF. CDR3 bases: TGTGCCAGTAGTATTTTGGCAGCCACCAATCAGCCCCAGCATTTT.

The chain recombines TRBV7-2 with TRBJ2-5; the D gene is possibly TRBD1 (6 bases). Trimming took off 4 bases at V and 4 bases at J, with 25 bases between the two ends. Germline CDR1 is SGHTA and CDR2 is FQGNSA. CDR3 length: 18 amino acids. DNA for the CDR3: TGTGCCAGCAGCTCAGGACCGGGCCAAGCGCTCAGGGGAGAGACCCAGTACTTC. It yields the protein CASSSGPGQALRGETQYF.

This clone turned up a few times. V and J are TRBV7-9 and TRBJ2-1; possible D gene TRBD1, 5 bases. V gave up 2 bases and J gave up 15 bases, with 11 bases separating them. The CDR3 has 11 residues. Germline CDR1 SEHNR, CDR2 FQNEAQ (reference sequence). The DNA for the CDR3 is TGTGCCAGCAGCTTATACCAGGGCGGGTTCTTC. This gives the protein CASSLYQGGFF.

The chain joins TRBV10-2 to TRBJ1-2; TRBD1 agrees at 9 bases. The CDR3 totals 13 residues. Germline CDR1 WSHSY, CDR2 SAAADI. Trimming cost V 7 bases and J 7 bases; bases outside gene matches: 7. In DNA form, the CDR3 reads TGCGCCAGCAATACGGGACAGGGTGGTGGCTACACCTTC. This codes for CASNTGQGGGYTF.

The J gene is TRBJ2-1, the V gene TRBV28, with 11 bases fitting TRBD2. The CDR3 has 15 residues. The V segment lost 6 bases and the J segment 6 bases; nucleotides outside the gene matches: 7. CDR1 and CDR2 (germline): MDHEN, SYDVKM. CDR3 in DNA: TGTGCCAGCAGCCGCGGGACTAGCGGCCTCAATGAGCAGTTCTTC. Its protein product is CASSRGTSGLNEQFF.

To note about this clone: In the same sample, other DNA sequences code for this CDR3. The V call is TRBV28, the J call TRBJ1-1, with a tentative D call TRBD1 (5 bases). The CDR3 is made up of 12 amino acids. V lost 5 bases, J lost 8 bases, and 12 bases lay in between. Germline V lookup: CDR1 MDHEN, CDR2 SYDVKM. The CDR3 sequence is CASSPPGREAFF. The DNA of the CDR3 is TGTGCCAGCAGTCCCCCGGGGCGGGAAGCTTTCTTT.

The chain carries TRBV5-1 and TRBJ2-3, with unresolved D. Germline loops: CDR1 SGHRS, CDR2 YFSETQ. The V gene lost 3 bases and the J gene lost 2 bases, with 10 bases spanning the gap. CDR3 length: 14 residues. The CDR3 DNA is TGCGCCAGCAGCTGGCAGAGCTTCACAGATACGCAGTATTTT. Protein sequence: CASSWQSFTDTQYF.

The rearrangement links TRBV18 to TRBJ1-1; perhaps TRBD1 as D (6 bases). V gave up 5 bases and J gave up 0 bases, with 13 bases separating them. CDR1 KGHSH and CDR2 LQKENI come from the germline V gene. The CDR3 totals 15 residues. CDR3 sequence reads: CASSTQGTLNTEAFF. CDR3 nucleotides: TGTGCCAGCTCAACCCAGGGGACCCTGAACACTGAAGCTTTCTTT.

The chain is built from TRBV27 and TRBJ2-1; D uncertain. Trimming took 3 bases from V and 0 from J, leaving 9 bases between them. Germline values: CDR1 MNHEY, CDR2 SMNVEV (reference sequence). The CDR3 is 15 amino acids. CDR3 coding DNA: TGTGCCAGCAGTTTGGCCAGTAACTCCTACAATGAGCAGTTCTTC. Its translation: CASSLASNSYNEQFF.

The J gene is TRBJ1-1, the V gene TRBV5-1; a weak D match, TRBD1 (5 bases). Germline-derived CDR1 and CDR2 are SGHRS and YFSETQ. V gave up 0 bases and J gave up 0 bases, with 6 bases separating them. The CDR3 has 14 amino acids. In DNA, the CDR3 is TGCGCCAGCAGCTTGGGAGGGGTGAACACTGAAGCTTTCTTT. Translating gives CASSLGGVNTEAFF.

The chain joins TRBV9 to TRBJ1-6, with D unclear. Trimming left V 4 bases short and J 7 bases short, with 12 bases between. Germline V gene lookup returns CDR1 SGDLS and CDR2 YYNGEE. The CDR3 is 14 amino acids. CDR3 in DNA: TGTGCCAGCAGCCCTGTGCAAGAAAATTCACCCCTCCACTTT. Translation gives CASSPVQENSPLHF.